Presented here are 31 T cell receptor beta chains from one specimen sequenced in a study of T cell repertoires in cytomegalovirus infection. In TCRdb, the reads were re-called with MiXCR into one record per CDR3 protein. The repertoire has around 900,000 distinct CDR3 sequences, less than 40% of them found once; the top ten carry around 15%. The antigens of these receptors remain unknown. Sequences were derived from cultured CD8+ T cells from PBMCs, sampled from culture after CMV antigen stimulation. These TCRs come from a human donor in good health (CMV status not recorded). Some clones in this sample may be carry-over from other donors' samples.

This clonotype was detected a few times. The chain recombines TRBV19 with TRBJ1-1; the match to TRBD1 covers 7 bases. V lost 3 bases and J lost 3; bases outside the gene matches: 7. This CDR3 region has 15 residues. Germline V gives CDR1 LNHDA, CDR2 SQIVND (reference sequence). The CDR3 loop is CASSIREGADTEAFF. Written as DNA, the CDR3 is TGTGCCAGTAGTATCCGCGAGGGGGCGGACACTGAAGCTTTCTTT.

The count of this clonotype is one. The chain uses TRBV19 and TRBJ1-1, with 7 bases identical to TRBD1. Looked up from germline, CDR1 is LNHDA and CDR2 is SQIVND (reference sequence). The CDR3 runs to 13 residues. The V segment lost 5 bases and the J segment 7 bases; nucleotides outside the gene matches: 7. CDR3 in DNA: TGTGCCAGTAGTCCCGACAGGGTCTTTGAAGCTTTCTTT. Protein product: CASSPDRVFEAFF.

CDR3 amino acids: CASRPPVGVGAFF. The CDR3 DNA sequence: TGTGCCAGCAGACCCCCGGTGGGGGTTGGAGCTTTCTTT. The chain couples TRBV27 to TRBJ1-1, with a tentative D call TRBD1 (5 bases). The germline V and J ends were trimmed by 6 bases and 10 bases, with 18 bases remaining between them. CDR3 length: 13 amino acids. Germline CDR1 is MNHEY and CDR2 is SMNVEV (reference sequence).

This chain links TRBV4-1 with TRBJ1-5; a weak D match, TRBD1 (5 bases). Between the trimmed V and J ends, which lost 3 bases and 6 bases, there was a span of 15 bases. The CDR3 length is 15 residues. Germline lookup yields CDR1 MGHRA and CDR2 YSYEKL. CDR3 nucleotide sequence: TGCGCCAGCAGCCATGCAGAAGGGGTCGGTCAGCCCCAGCATTTT. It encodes CASSHAEGVGQPQHF.

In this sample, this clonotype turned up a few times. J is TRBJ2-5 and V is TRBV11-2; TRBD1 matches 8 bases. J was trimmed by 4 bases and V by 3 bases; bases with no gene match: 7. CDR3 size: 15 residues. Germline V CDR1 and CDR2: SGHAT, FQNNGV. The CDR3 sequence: CASSLGQEILETQYF. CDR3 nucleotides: TGTGCCAGCAGCTTGGGACAGGAGATATTAGAGACCCAGTACTTC. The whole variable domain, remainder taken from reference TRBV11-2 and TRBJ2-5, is EAGVAQSPRYKIIEKRQSVAFWCNPISGHATLYWYQQILGQGPKLLIQFQNNGVVDDSQLPKDRFSAERLKGVDSTLKIQPAKLEDSAVYLCASSLGQEILETQYFGPGTRLLVL.

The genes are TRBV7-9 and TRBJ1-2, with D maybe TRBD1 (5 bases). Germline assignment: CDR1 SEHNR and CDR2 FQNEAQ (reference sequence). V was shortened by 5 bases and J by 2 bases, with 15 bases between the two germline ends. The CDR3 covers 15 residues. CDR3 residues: CASSPGGPENYGYTF. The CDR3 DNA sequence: TGTGCCAGCAGCCCCGGGGGTCCAGAGAACTATGGCTACACCTTC.

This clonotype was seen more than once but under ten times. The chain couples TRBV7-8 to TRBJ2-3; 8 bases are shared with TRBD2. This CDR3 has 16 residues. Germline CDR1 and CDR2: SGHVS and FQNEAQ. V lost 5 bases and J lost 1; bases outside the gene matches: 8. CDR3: CASSPSPGGGTDTQYF. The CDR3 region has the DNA TGTGCCAGCAGCCCCAGTCCGGGGGGGGGCACAGATACGCAGTATTTT.

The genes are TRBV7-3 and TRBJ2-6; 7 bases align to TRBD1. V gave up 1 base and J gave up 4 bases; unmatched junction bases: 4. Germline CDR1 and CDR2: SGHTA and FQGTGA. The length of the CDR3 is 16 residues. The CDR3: CASSLRDSSGANVLTF. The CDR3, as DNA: TGTGCCAGCAGCTTAAGGGACAGTTCCGGGGCCAACGTCCTGACTTTC.

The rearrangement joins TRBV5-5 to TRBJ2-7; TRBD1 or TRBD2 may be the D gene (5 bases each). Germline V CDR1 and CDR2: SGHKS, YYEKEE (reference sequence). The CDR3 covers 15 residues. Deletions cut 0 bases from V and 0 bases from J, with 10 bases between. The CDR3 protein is CASSLVSGSSYEQYV. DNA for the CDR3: TGTGCCAGCAGCTTGGTTTCAGGGAGCTCCTACGAGCAGTACGTC.

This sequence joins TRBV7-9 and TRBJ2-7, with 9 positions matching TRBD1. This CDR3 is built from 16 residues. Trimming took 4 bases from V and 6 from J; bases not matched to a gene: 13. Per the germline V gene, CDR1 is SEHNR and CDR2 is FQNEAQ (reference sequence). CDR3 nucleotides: TGTGCCAGCAGCTCAACCACCGGGGACAGGGCTTTCGAGCAGTACGTC. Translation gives CASSSTTGDRAFEQYV.

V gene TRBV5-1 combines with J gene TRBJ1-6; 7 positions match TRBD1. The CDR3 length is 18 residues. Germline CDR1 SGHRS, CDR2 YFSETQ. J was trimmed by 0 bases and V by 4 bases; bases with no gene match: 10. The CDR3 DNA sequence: TGCGCCAGCAGCGCCACAGGGGCCCCGAGCTCCTATAATTCACCCCTCCACTTT. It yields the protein CASSATGAPSSYNSPLHF.

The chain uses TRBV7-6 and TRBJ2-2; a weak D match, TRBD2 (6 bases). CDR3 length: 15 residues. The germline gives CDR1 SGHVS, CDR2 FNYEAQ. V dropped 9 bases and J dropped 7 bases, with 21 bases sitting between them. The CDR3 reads CASGGKHGGVGELFF. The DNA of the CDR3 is TGTGCCAGTGGAGGGAAGCACGGGGGAGTCGGGGAGCTGTTTTTT. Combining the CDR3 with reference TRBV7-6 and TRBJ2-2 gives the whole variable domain GAGVSQSPRYKVTKRGQDVALRCDPISGHVSLYWYRQALGQGPEFLTYFNYEAQQDKSGLPNDRFSAERPEGSISTLTIQRTEQRDSAMYRCASGGKHGGVGELFFGEGSRLTVL.

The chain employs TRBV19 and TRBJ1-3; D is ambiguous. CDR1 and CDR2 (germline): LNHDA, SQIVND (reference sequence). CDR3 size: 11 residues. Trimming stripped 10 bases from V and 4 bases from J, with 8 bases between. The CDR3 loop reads CATQSGNTIYF. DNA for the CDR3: TGTGCCACCCAATCCGGAAACACCATATATTTT.

Here the CDR3 DNA reads TGTGCCAGCAGTTTAGGTGTCGGGGCCGGCCTGTTCTTC. This codes for CASSLGVGAGLFF. The chain has TRBV12-3 or TRBV12-4 and TRBJ2-1, with D tentatively TRBD1 or TRBD2 (5 bases each). The germline V and J ends were trimmed by 1 base and 15 bases, with 16 bases remaining between them. The CDR3 has 13 residues.

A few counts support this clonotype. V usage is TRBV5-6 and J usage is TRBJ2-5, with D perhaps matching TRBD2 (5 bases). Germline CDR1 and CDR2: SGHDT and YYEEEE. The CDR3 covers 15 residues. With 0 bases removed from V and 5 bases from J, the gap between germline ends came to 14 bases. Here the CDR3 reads CASSLDPTGSETQYF. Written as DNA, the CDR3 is TGTGCCAGCAGCTTGGATCCGACGGGGTCGGAGACCCAGTACTTC.

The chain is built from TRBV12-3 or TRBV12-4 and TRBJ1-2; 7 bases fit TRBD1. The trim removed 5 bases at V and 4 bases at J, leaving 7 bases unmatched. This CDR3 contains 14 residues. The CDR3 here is CASSIGGWGYGYTF. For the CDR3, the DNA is TGTGCCAGCAGTATAGGGGGCTGGGGCTATGGCTACACCTTC.

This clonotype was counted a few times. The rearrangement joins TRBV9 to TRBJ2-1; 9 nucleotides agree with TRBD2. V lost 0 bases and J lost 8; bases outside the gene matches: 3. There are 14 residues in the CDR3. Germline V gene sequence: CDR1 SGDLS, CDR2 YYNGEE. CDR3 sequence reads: CASSVGERGDEQFF. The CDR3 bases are TGTGCCAGCAGCGTAGGAGAGCGGGGGGATGAGCAGTTCTTC. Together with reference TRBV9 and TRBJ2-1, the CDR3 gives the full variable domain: DSGVTQTPKHLITATGQRVTLRCSPRSGDLSVYWYQQSLDQGLQFLIQYYNGEERAKGNILERFSAQQFPDLHSELNLSSLELGDSALYFCASSVGERGDEQFFGPGTRLTVL.

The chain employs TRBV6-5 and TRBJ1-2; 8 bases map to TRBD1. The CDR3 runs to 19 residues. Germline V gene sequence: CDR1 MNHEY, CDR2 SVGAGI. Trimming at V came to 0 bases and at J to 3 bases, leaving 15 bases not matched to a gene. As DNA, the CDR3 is TGTGCCAGCAGTTACTCGTCTCTACAGGGGGACTCCTCGGACTATGGCTACACCTTC. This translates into CASSYSSLQGDSSDYGYTF.

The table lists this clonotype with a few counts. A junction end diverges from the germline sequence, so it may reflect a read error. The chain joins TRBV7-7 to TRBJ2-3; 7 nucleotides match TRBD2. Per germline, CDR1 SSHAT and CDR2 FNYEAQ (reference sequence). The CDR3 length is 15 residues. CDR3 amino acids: CASSLGAGRVDTQYF. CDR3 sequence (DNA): TGTGCTAGCAGCTTAGGAGCGGGGCGGGTTGATACGCAGTATTTT.

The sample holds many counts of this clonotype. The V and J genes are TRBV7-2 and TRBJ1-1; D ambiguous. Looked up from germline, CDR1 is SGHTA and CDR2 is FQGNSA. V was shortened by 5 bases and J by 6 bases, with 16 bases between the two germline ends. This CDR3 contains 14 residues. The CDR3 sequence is CASSPIGPRAEAFF. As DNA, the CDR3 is TGTGCCAGCAGCCCGATCGGCCCTAGGGCTGAAGCTTTCTTT.

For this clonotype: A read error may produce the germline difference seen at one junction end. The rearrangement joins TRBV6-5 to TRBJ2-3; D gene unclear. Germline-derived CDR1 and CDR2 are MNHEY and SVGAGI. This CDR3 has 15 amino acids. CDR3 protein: CAGSYSTGHTDTQYF. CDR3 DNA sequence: TGTGCCGGCAGTTACTCGACTGGTCACACAGATACGCAGTATTTT.

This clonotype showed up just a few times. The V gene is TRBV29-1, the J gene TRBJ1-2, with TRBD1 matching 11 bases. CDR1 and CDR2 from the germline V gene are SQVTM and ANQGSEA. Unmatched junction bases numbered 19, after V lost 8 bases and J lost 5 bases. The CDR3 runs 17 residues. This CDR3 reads CSISQRLMGQGVYGYTF. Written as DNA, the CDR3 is TGCAGCATTTCCCAAAGATTAATGGGACAGGGGGTATATGGCTACACCTTC.

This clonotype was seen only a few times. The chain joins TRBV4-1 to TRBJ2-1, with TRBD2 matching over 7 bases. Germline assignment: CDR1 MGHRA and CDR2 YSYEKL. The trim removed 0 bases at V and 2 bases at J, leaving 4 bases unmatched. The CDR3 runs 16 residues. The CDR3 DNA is TGCGCCAGCAGCCAAGATTATGGGGGGGCCTACAATGAGCAGTTCTTC. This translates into CASSQDYGGAYNEQFF.

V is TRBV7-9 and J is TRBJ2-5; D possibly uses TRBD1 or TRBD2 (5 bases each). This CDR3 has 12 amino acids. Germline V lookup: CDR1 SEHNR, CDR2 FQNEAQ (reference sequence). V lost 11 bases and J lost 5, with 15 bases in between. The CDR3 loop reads CADWTPGETQYF. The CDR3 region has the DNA TGTGCCGACTGGACACCGGGGGAGACCCAGTACTTC.

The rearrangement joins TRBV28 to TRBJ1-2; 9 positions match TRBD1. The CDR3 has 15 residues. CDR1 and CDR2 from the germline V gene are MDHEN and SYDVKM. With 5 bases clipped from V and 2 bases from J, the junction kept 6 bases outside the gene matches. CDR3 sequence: CASSPDRGANYGYTF. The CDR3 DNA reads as TGTGCCAGCAGTCCCGACAGGGGGGCGAACTATGGCTACACCTTC.

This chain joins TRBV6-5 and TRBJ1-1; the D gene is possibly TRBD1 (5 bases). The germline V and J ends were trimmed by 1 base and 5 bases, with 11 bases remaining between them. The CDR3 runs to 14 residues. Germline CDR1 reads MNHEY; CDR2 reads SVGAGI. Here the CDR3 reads CASSYYGGGTEAFF. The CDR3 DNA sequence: TGTGCCAGCAGTTACTACGGGGGGGGTACTGAAGCTTTCTTT.

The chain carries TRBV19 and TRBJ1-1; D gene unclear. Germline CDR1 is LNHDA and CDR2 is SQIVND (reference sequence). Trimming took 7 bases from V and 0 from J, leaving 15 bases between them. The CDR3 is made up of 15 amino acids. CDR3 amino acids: CASIRSVKVNTEAFF. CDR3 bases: TGTGCCAGTATACGCTCAGTCAAGGTGAACACTGAAGCTTTCTTT.

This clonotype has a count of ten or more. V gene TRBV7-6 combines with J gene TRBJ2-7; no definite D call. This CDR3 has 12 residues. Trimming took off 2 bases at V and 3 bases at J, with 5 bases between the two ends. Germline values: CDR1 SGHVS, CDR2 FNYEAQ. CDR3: CASSLNGYEQYV. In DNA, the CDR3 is TGTGCCAGCAGCTTAAACGGCTACGAGCAGTACGTC.

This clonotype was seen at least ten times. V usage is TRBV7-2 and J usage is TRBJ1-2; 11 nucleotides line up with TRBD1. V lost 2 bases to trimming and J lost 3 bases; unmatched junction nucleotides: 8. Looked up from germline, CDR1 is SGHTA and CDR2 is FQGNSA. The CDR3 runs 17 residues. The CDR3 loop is CASSLLTGTGGHYGYTF. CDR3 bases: TGTGCCAGCAGCTTACTCACCGGGACAGGGGGTCACTATGGCTACACCTTC. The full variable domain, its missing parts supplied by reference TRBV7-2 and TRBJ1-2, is GAGVSQSPSNKVTEKGKDVELRCDPISGHTALYWYRQSLGQGLEFLIYFQGNSAPDKSGLPSDRFSAERTGGSVSTLTIQRTQQEDSAVYLCASSLLTGTGGHYGYTFGSGTRLTVV.

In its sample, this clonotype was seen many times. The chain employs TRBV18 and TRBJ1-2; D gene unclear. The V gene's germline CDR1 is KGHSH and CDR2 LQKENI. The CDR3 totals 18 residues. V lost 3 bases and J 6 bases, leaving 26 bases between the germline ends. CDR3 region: CASSPTPGNRAPTNGYTF. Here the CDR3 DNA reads TGTGCCAGCTCACCCACCCCGGGGAACCGCGCCCCAACTAATGGCTACACCTTC.

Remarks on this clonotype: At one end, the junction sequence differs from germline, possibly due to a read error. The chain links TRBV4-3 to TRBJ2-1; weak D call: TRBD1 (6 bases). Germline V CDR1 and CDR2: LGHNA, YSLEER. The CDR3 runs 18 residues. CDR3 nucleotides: TGCGCCAACAGCCACCTATGCTCGGACAGCCCATCCTACAATGAGCAGTTCTTC. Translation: CANSHLCSDSPSYNEQFF.